These 20 T cell receptor beta chains were sequenced from one sample in a study of post-analysis software for immune sequencing data. Antigen specificity for these receptors is unknown. Findings and limits, study-wide: Higher frequency in patients than in controls was seen for roughly five TRBV segments, with TRBV5-6, TRBV5-1 and TRBV20-1 among them.

Researchers reported that TCR beta cDNA libraries carried unique molecular identifiers. TCRdb fed the PCR reads into MiXCR, producing one record per CDR3 protein. The sample lists roughly 400,000 distinct CDR3 sequences, roughly 38% occurring once. Sequenced sample: blood. These receptors were obtained from a girl aged 2 to 9 with multiple sclerosis.

The gene calls are TRBV7-2 and TRBJ2-1; 7 bases fit TRBD2. With the DNA end fitting TRBJ2-7 better, the J assignment may be wrong. Germline CDR1 is SGHTA and CDR2 is FQGNSA. This CDR3 spans 15 amino acids. This CDR3 is CASSSLAAAYNEQYF. DNA of the CDR3: TGTGCCAGCAGCTCGCTAGCGGCCGCCTACAATGAGCAGTACTTC.

This clonotype was counted only a few times. The chain links TRBV7-8 to TRBJ2-3; 8 bases match TRBD2. CDR3 length equals 15 residues. The germline gives CDR1 SGHVS, CDR2 FQNEAQ. The junction had 10 bases not matched to a gene; V was cut back by 1 base and J by 10 bases. CDR3 sequence: CASSLGRLREVSQYF. The CDR3 DNA reads TGTGCCAGCAGCTTAGGAAGGTTGCGGGAGGTCTCGCAGTATTTT.

This sequence joins TRBV6-4 and TRBJ2-7; 8 bases are a match to TRBD2. The CDR3 spans 13 residues. Germline V lookup: CDR1 MRHNA, CDR2 SNTAGT. V was clipped by 3 bases and J by 4 bases; unmatched bases: 2. Written as DNA, the CDR3 is TGTGCCAGCAGTGATCGGGAGGGGTACGAGCAGTACTTC. This translates into CASSDREGYEQYF.

The rearrangement uses TRBV9 and TRBJ1-5; TRBD1 agrees at 7 bases. Per germline, CDR1 SGDLS and CDR2 YYNGEE. The CDR3 covers 16 residues. The trim removed 1 base at V and 3 bases at J, leaving 7 bases unmatched. CDR3: CASSVKGQSYNQPQHF. Here the CDR3 DNA reads TGTGCCAGCAGCGTAAAGGGACAGAGTTACAATCAGCCCCAGCATTTT.

This chain uses TRBV27 with TRBJ2-7, with 14 bases identical to TRBD2. Losses at the gene ends were 4 bases for V and 3 bases for J; bases not matched to a gene: 8. CDR1 is MNHEY and CDR2 is SMNVEV in the germline V gene (reference sequence). CDR3 length: 17 residues. The CDR3 here is CASSSRLAGGSYYEQYF. The CDR3 nucleotides read TGTGCCAGCAGTTCAAGACTAGCGGGGGGGTCCTACTACGAGCAGTACTTC.

This clonotype was picked up a small number of times. The J gene is TRBJ2-1, the V gene TRBV5-8; possibly TRBD2 for D (6 bases). The ends were cut back, 6 bases at V and 0 bases at J, with 10 bases in the middle. Germline CDR1 is SGHTS and CDR2 is YDEGEE. The CDR3 runs 14 residues. As DNA, the CDR3 is TGTGCCAGCATCCGCGGGAACTCCTACAATGAGCAGTTCTTC. This gives the protein CASIRGNSYNEQFF.

This clonotype was detected once. The chain couples TRBV28 to TRBJ1-5; 9 bases are a match to TRBD1. CDR1 is MDHEN, CDR2 SYDVKM, per germline. The CDR3 is 16 residues long. With V trimmed by 6 bases and J by 2 bases, 8 bases remained unmatched. In nucleotides, the CDR3 is TGTGCCAGCAGCCTACCCACAGGGGGCGGCAATCAGCCCCAGCATTTT. Translation gives CASSLPTGGGNQPQHF.

This chain uses TRBV28 with TRBJ2-7; 12 positions match TRBD2. This CDR3 has 15 residues. Germline-derived CDR1 and CDR2 are MDHEN and SYDVKM. V was pared by 5 bases and J by 4 bases, with 6 bases of the junction left unmatched. CDR3 sequence reads: CASSTPGLAGYEQYF. CDR3 nucleotide sequence: TGTGCCAGCAGTACCCCCGGACTAGCGGGGTACGAGCAGTACTTC.

This clonotype was observed a handful of times. The J gene is TRBJ2-5, the V gene TRBV6-2 or TRBV6-3, with D hard to call. Germline V CDR1 and CDR2: MNHEY, SVGEGT. This CDR3 has 14 residues. The germline V and J ends were trimmed by 2 bases and 2 bases, with 9 bases remaining between them. The CDR3 region has the DNA TGTGCCAGCAGTTACGCGAACAGACAAGAGACCCAGTACTTC. As protein: CASSYANRQETQYF.

This clonotype has just a few counts. This sequence joins TRBV15 and TRBJ2-1; possibly TRBD2 for D (6 bases). The CDR3 covers 14 residues. Trimming took 0 bases from V and 6 from J, leaving 9 bases between them. CDR1 LNHNV and CDR2 YYDKDF come from the germline V gene (reference sequence). The CDR3 sequence: CATSRDYGGNEQFF. The CDR3, as DNA: TGTGCCACCAGCAGAGATTACGGGGGCAATGAGCAGTTCTTC.

The chain joins TRBV20-1 to TRBJ2-1; the match to TRBD2 covers 7 bases. V shed 5 bases, J shed 3 bases, and the junction held 13 bases outside the gene matches. The germline V gene has CDR1 DFQATT and CDR2 SNEGSKA (reference sequence). The CDR3 is made up of 16 amino acids. The CDR3 sequence: CSAALGAGVGYNEQFF. The CDR3 bases are TGCAGTGCTGCCCTCGGCGCGGGAGTAGGCTACAATGAGCAGTTCTTC.

The chain recombines TRBV10-3 with TRBJ1-2; D gene unclear. Per the germline V gene, CDR1 is ENHRY and CDR2 is SYGVKD. The CDR3 spans 11 residues. The germline V and J ends were trimmed by 3 bases and 7 bases, with 6 bases remaining between them. This chain's CDR3 is CAISEGSGYTF. The CDR3 DNA reads as TGTGCCATCAGTGAAGGGTCTGGCTACACCTTC.

J is TRBJ1-4 and V is TRBV6-5; no definite D call. Trimming shortened V by 0 bases and J by 0 bases, and 8 bases separated the two germline ends. Germline-derived CDR1 and CDR2 are MNHEY and SVGAGI. The CDR3 length is 16 residues. The CDR3 DNA reads TGTGCCAGCAGTTACTCGCAGGATGCAACTAATGAAAAACTGTTTTTT. This encodes CASSYSQDATNEKLFF.

This chain joins TRBV4-3 and TRBJ2-7; unclear D gene. V dropped 4 bases and J dropped 4 bases, with 20 bases sitting between them. CDR3 length: 16 residues. Germline V CDR1 and CDR2: LGHNA, YSLEER. CDR3 amino acids: CASSLEFRLPFYEQYF. As DNA, the CDR3 is TGCGCCAGCAGCCTAGAATTCAGGCTTCCCTTTTACGAGCAGTACTTC.

The V call is TRBV5-1, the J call TRBJ2-1; 9 bases fit TRBD2. The CDR3 has 16 residues. V gave up 1 base and J gave up 7 bases; unmatched junction bases: 9. Germline V gene sequence: CDR1 SGHRS, CDR2 YFSETQ. The CDR3 protein is CASSLFWTSVRNEQFF. CDR3 nucleotide sequence: TGCGCCAGCAGCTTGTTTTGGACTAGCGTTAGGAATGAGCAGTTCTTC.

The chain has TRBV12-3 or TRBV12-4 and TRBJ1-2; no clear D gene. Trimming shortened V by 1 base and J by 4 bases, and 4 bases separated the two germline ends. This CDR3 is 12 amino acids long. CDR3 loop: CASSLEVYGYTF. For the CDR3, the DNA is TGTGCCAGCAGTTTAGAGGTCTATGGCTACACCTTC.

The genes are TRBV25-1 and TRBJ2-3; 11 bases are a match to TRBD1. The junction had 7 bases not matched to a gene; V was cut back by 7 bases and J by 1 base. CDR3 size: 16 residues. Germline V gene lookup returns CDR1 MGHDK and CDR2 SYGVNS. The CDR3 is CASTDRGRLGTDTQYF. In nucleotides, the CDR3 is TGTGCCAGCACGGACAGGGGGCGGTTGGGCACAGATACGCAGTATTTT.

The rearrangement joins TRBV14 to TRBJ2-5; no reliable D call. V shed 0 bases and J shed 4 bases, with 21 bases lying between them. The CDR3 has 18 amino acids. In germline, CDR1 is SGHDN, CDR2 FVKESK. The CDR3: CASSQEETFLGSGETQYF. DNA of the CDR3: TGTGCCAGCAGCCAAGAAGAGACTTTTCTAGGTTCGGGAGAGACCCAGTACTTC.

V usage is TRBV18 and J usage is TRBJ1-1; D is uncertain. The CDR3 spans 15 residues. Trimming took 6 bases from V and 2 from J, leaving 16 bases between them. Germline CDR1 is KGHSH and CDR2 is LQKENI. CDR3 sequence: CASSPSGRDNTEAFF. The CDR3 region has the DNA TGTGCCAGCTCCCCTAGCGGACGGGATAACACTGAAGCTTTCTTT.

This clonotype was seen a few times. V gene TRBV28 combines with J gene TRBJ2-5, with 7 bases lining up with TRBD2. The trim removed 6 bases at V and 1 base at J, leaving 8 bases unmatched. Germline V lookup: CDR1 MDHEN, CDR2 SYDVKM. This CDR3 contains 15 residues. CDR3 residues: CASSRPGRAQETQYF. CDR3 nucleotide sequence: TGTGCCAGCAGCCGGCCAGGGAGGGCCCAAGAGACCCAGTACTTC.